The text below deals with one TCR beta chain. What it binds is unknown. These data are taken from a study of T-cell memory formation after mild COVID-19. Study context: For the most part, TCR clusters were specific to one donor.

TCRdb used MiXCR to reprocess the 5' RACE reads, holding one entry per CDR3 protein. The sample records about 350,000 distinct CDR3 sequences, approximately 22% being singletons. Study outcomes and limitations: The finding that pre-infection memory included some responding clones suggested that cross-reactive memory joined.

The CDR3 is made up of 17 amino acids. The germline CDR1 and CDR2 sequences are DFQATT and SNEGSKA (reference sequence). J was trimmed by 0 bases and V by 5 bases; bases with no gene match: 10. The genes are TRBV20-1 and TRBJ2-3; 11 bases fit TRBD2. This TCR was sampled from a man between 18 and 29 years old who had mild COVID-19 (a few samples of this study predate the infection). Cell type and time point are not known. Sequenced material: PBMCs or a T cell subset sorted from them (not recorded which). This CDR3 is CSAATIAGGTSTDTQYF. DNA for the CDR3: TGCAGTGCTGCCACGATAGCGGGGGGGACTAGCACAGATACGCAGTATTTT.